The 21 T cell receptor beta chains below all came from one sample that was sequenced in a study of shared clonotypes between healthy human individuals. Clones were sequenced by immunoSEQ multiplex PCR, and TCRdb holds only the in-frame ones, with some missing. This sample has millions of clones, with 85% to 95% found just once. Sequences were obtained from naive CD4+ T cells sorted from blood. Specified subset: CD45RA+ positively selected. These receptors all come from a man aged 18 to 29 in good health.

Concerning this clone itself: Other DNA sequences in the same sample also yield this CDR3. The V gene is TRBV27, the J gene TRBJ1-1; D is unclear. From germline, CDR1 is MNHEY and CDR2 SMNVEV (reference sequence). This CDR3 comprises 13 residues. Trimming removed 4 bases at V and 0 bases at J, with 6 bases between. The CDR3 region has the DNA TGTGCCAGCAGTTCACAGATGAACACTGAAGCTTTCTTT. It is translated as CASSSQMNTEAFF.

The chain links TRBV6-1 to TRBJ2-7; D is undetermined. Germline V CDR1 and CDR2: MNHNS, SASEGT. Trimming removed 6 bases at V and 4 bases at J, with 13 bases between. This CDR3 is 13 amino acids long. This CDR3 is CASSRVDRYEQYF. The CDR3 DNA sequence: TGTGCCAGCAGCCGAGTGGATCGGTACGAGCAGTACTTC.

J is TRBJ1-1 and V is TRBV2; no firm D call. V was cut by 9 bases and J by 1 base, with 12 bases left in between. The CDR3 is 13 amino acids. The germline V gene encodes CDR1 SNHLY and CDR2 FYNNEI. This chain's CDR3 is CARKGQSNTEAFF. The CDR3 DNA follows: TGTGCCAGAAAAGGGCAGTCGAACACTGAAGCTTTCTTT.

CDR3 bases: TGTGCCAGCAGGACAGGGTTGAAGCAGCCCCAGCATTTT. Translated, it gives CASRTGLKQPQHF. This sequence joins TRBV28 and TRBJ1-5, with 7 bases that match TRBD1. From germline, CDR1 is MDHEN and CDR2 SYDVKM. Trimming cost V 6 bases and J 7 bases; bases outside gene matches: 6. The CDR3 has 13 amino acids. The whole variable domain, remainder taken from reference TRBV28 and TRBJ1-5, is DVKVTQSSRYLVKRTGEKVFLECVQDMDHENMFWYRQDPGLGLRLIYFSYDVKMKEKGDIPEGYSVSREKKERFSLILESASTNQTSMYLCASRTGLKQPQHFGDGTRLSIL.

In this sample, this clone turned up once. V and J are TRBV5-6 and TRBJ2-5; D is possibly TRBD1 (6 bases). The CDR3 extends over 15 amino acids. V was cut by 2 bases and J by 3 bases, with 14 bases left in between. Germline CDR1 SGHDT, CDR2 YYEEEE. The CDR3 spells CASSFNTGTKETQYF. DNA for the CDR3: TGTGCCAGCAGCTTTAACACAGGGACCAAAGAGACCCAGTACTTC.

The V gene is TRBV5-1, the J gene TRBJ1-4; no clear D. Germline assignment: CDR1 SGHRS and CDR2 YFSETQ. The V and J ends lost 7 bases and 4 bases respectively, with 17 bases between them. The CDR3 has 15 residues. The CDR3 is CASSPRTGNNEKLFF. The CDR3 DNA follows: TGCGCCAGCTCCCCCCGGACGGGTAATAATGAAAAACTGTTTTTT.

The chain couples TRBV2 to TRBJ1-5, with D possibly being TRBD1 (5 bases). The length of the CDR3 is 15 residues. V lost 4 bases, J lost 7 bases, and 17 bases lay in between. CDR1 is SNHLY and CDR2 is FYNNEI in the germline V gene. CDR3 residues: CASSGTMGGGQPQHF. As DNA, the CDR3 is TGTGCCAGCAGTGGGACCATGGGGGGAGGCCAGCCCCAGCATTTT.

The rearrangement uses TRBV6-6 and TRBJ1-1; D unclear. This CDR3 region has 11 residues. Germline V CDR1 and CDR2: MNHNY, SVGAGI (reference sequence). The V end lost 5 bases, the J end lost 6 bases, and 7 bases lay between the germline ends. In DNA form, the CDR3 reads TGTGCCAGCAGTGATGGTCCTGAAGCTTTCTTT. Translating gives CASSDGPEAFF.

The chain is built from TRBV13 and TRBJ1-4; no definite D call. The CDR3 contains 15 residues. V was shortened by 2 bases and J by 5 bases, with 12 bases between the two germline ends. Germline V gene sequence: CDR1 PRHDT, CDR2 FYEKMQ (reference sequence). This CDR3 is CASSLRMGINEKLFF. The CDR3 coding sequence is TGTGCCAGCAGCTTACGTATGGGAATAAATGAAAAACTGTTTTTT.

This clone was counted only a few times. The V and J genes are TRBV9 and TRBJ1-5; 8 bases fit TRBD1. The V segment lost 0 bases and the J segment 8 bases; nucleotides outside the gene matches: 4. The V gene's germline CDR1 is SGDLS and CDR2 YYNGEE. This CDR3 is built from 14 residues. The CDR3 DNA is TGTGCCAGCAGCGTAGGGACAGGGAGGGAGCCCCAGCATTTT. Protein sequence: CASSVGTGREPQHF.

A remark on this clone: Other DNA sequences in the sample encode the same CDR3. CDR3 residues: CAISEGAGSGYTF. CDR3 DNA sequence: TGTGCCATCAGTGAGGGGGCAGGCTCTGGCTACACCTTC. This chain connects TRBV10-3 to TRBJ1-2; perhaps TRBD1 as D (5 bases). Germline V gene lookup returns CDR1 ENHRY and CDR2 SYGVKD. V lost 2 bases and J lost 7, with 11 bases in between. The CDR3 is 13 residues long.

This clone was detected once. The CDR3 bases are TGTGCCAGCAGTTTCCGACCGAACACTGAAGCTTTCTTT. Translating gives CASSFRPNTEAFF. The chain joins TRBV27 to TRBJ1-1; D call uncertain. The CDR3 runs 13 residues. The germline V and J ends were trimmed by 3 bases and 1 base, with 6 bases remaining between them. CDR1 is MNHEY and CDR2 is SMNVEV in the germline V gene (reference sequence).

This clone was recorded once. The chain couples TRBV11-1 to TRBJ2-7; D might be TRBD2 (5 bases). Germline lookup yields CDR1 SGHAT and CDR2 FQDESV (reference sequence). V lost 2 bases, J lost 0 bases, and 20 bases lay in between. CDR3 size: 18 residues. The CDR3 region has the DNA TGTGCCAGCAGCTTAAGAGGGCCCGGCAGGTGGGGCTCCTACGAGCAGTACTTC. Its protein is CASSLRGPGRWGSYEQYF.

The chain employs TRBV5-6 and TRBJ2-1, with D perhaps TRBD2 (5 bases). Germline-derived CDR1 and CDR2 are SGHDT and YYEEEE. CDR3 length: 15 residues. Trimming pared 0 bases from V and 7 bases from J, leaving 14 bases between. The CDR3 sequence: CASSLVTQDFNEQFF. In nucleotides, the CDR3 is TGTGCCAGCAGCTTGGTCACGCAGGACTTTAATGAGCAGTTCTTC.

This chain uses TRBV5-8 with TRBJ2-5; 7 bases line up with TRBD2. From germline, CDR1 is SGHTS and CDR2 YDEGEE. CDR3 length: 18 residues. With V trimmed by 6 bases and J by 5 bases, 22 bases remained unmatched. In DNA form, the CDR3 reads TGTGCCAGCAACCCCGCGGAACTTCGACCTATGCGGGGGGAGACCCAGTACTTC. This sequence encodes CASNPAELRPMRGETQYF.

The rearrangement joins TRBV5-1 to TRBJ2-7; D gene uncertain. The V end was cut by 4 bases, the J end by 3 bases, with 11 bases between. CDR1 is SGHRS, CDR2 YFSETQ, per germline. The CDR3 is made up of 13 amino acids. CDR3 sequence (DNA): TGCGCCAGCAGCCTTGGGTCAAACTACGAGCAGTACTTC. It is translated as CASSLGSNYEQYF. Complete variable domain (other parts from reference TRBV5-1 and TRBJ2-7): KAGVTQTPRYLIKTRGQQVTLSCSPISGHRSVSWYQQTPGQGLQFLFEYFSETQRNKGNFPGRFSGRQFSNSRSEMNVSTLELGDSALYLCASSLGSNYEQYFGPGTRLTVT.

This chain links TRBV4-1 with TRBJ1-2; no clear D gene. Germline V CDR1 and CDR2: MGHRA, YSYEKL. The CDR3 covers 14 residues. V was clipped by 1 base and J by 4 bases, with 10 bases between them. The CDR3 bases are TGCGCCAGCAGCCAAGTAGGCGGAACCTATGGCTACACCTTC. It yields the protein CASSQVGGTYGYTF.

The chain joins TRBV6-6 to TRBJ1-5; the D gene is possibly TRBD1 (5 bases). The V end was cut by 0 bases, the J end by 7 bases, with 13 bases between. The CDR3 extends over 15 amino acids. Germline V gene lookup returns CDR1 MNHNY and CDR2 SVGAGI (reference sequence). The CDR3 spells CASSYSSREGQPQHF. CDR3 in DNA: TGTGCCAGCAGTTACTCGTCCAGGGAGGGGCAGCCCCAGCATTTT.

This chain uses TRBV4-3 with TRBJ2-3; 9 bases line up with TRBD2. V was pared by 1 base and J by 6 bases, with 2 bases of the junction left unmatched. CDR1 is LGHNA, CDR2 YSLEER, per germline. The CDR3 extends over 14 amino acids. The CDR3 coding sequence is TGCGCCAGCAGCCAAGTAGCGGGAGTGGATACGCAGTATTTT. As protein: CASSQVAGVDTQYF.

The genes are TRBV18 and TRBJ2-3; a weak D match, TRBD2 (6 bases). The CDR3 spans 15 residues. Looked up from germline, CDR1 is KGHSH and CDR2 is LQKENI. The V end was cut by 1 base, the J end by 3 bases, with 11 bases between. CDR3 sequence: CASSPLASATDTQYF. The CDR3 bases are TGTGCCAGCTCACCACTGGCTAGCGCTACAGATACGCAGTATTTT.

The J gene is TRBJ2-1, the V gene TRBV6-6; 7 bases match TRBD2. V lost 5 bases and J lost 7; bases outside the gene matches: 11. Per the germline V gene, CDR1 is MNHNY and CDR2 is SVGAGI (reference sequence). This CDR3 has 15 residues. The CDR3 DNA reads TGTGCCAGCAGTCCCGGACTAGGGTCGGGGAATGAGCAGTTCTTC. The encoded protein is CASSPGLGSGNEQFF.